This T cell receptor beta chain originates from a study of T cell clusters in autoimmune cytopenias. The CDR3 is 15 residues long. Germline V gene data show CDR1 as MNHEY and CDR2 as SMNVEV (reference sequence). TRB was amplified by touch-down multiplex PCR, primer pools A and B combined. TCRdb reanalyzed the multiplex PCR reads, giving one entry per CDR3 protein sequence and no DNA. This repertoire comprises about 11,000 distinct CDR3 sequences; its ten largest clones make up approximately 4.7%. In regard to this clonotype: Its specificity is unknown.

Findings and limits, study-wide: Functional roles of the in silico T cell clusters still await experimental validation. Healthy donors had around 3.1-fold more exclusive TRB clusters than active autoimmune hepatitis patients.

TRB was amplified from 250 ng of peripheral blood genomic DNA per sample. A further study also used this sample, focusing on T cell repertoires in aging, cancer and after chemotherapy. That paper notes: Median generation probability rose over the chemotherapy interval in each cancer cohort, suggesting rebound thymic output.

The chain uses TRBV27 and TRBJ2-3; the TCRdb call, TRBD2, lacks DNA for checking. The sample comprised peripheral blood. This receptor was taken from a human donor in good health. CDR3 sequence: CASSRGTRLADTQYF.